This T cell receptor (beta chain) was profiled in a study of response to subunit inactivated influenza vaccine. Points from the study as a whole: Each seasonal flu vaccination may recruit only limited new T cells, authors suggested.

This clonotype appeared a few times. The antigen remains undetermined. The germline V and J ends were trimmed by 0 bases and 7 bases, with 7 bases remaining between them. The CDR3 consists of 13 residues. Per germline, CDR1 LNHNV and CDR2 YYDKDF (reference sequence). Via MiXCR, TCRdb re-called the RT-PCR reads, giving one row per CDR3 protein. The top ten clones hold 10% to 13% of a sample with about 800,000 distinct CDR3 sequences, about 20% of them seen once. The sequencing used PBMCs from blood, collected roughly 5 days after vaccination. J is TRBJ2-4 and V is TRBV15; no firm D call. This sequence was found in a man aged 50 to 59 who received an inactivated influenza vaccine. As DNA, the CDR3 is TGTGCCACCAGCAGAGATGATGGGAACATTCAGTACTTC. As protein: CATSRDDGNIQYF.